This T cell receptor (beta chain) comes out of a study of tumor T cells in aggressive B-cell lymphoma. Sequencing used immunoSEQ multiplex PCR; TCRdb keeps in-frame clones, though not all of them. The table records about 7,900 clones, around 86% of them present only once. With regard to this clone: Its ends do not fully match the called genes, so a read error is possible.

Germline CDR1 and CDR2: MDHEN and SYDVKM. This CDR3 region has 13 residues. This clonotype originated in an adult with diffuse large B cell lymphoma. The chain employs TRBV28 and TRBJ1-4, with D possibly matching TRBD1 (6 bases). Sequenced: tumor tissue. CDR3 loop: CASNRGGAEKLFF. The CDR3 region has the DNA TGTGCCAGCAACCGCGGGGGGGCTGAAAAACTATTTTTT.